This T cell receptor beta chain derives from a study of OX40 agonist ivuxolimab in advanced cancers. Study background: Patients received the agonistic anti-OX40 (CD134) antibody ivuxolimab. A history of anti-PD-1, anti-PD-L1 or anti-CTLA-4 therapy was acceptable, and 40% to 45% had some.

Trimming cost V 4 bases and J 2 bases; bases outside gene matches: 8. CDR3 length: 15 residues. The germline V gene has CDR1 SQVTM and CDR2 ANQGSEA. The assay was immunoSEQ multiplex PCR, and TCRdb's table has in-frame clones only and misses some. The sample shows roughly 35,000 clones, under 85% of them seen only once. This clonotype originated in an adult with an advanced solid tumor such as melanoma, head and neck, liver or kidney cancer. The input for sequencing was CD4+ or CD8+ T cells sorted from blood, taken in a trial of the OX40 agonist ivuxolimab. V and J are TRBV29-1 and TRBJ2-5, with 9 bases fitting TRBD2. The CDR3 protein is CSVGGGLAGQETQYF. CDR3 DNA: TGCAGCGTTGGGGGAGGGCTAGCGGGGCAAGAGACCCAGTACTTC.